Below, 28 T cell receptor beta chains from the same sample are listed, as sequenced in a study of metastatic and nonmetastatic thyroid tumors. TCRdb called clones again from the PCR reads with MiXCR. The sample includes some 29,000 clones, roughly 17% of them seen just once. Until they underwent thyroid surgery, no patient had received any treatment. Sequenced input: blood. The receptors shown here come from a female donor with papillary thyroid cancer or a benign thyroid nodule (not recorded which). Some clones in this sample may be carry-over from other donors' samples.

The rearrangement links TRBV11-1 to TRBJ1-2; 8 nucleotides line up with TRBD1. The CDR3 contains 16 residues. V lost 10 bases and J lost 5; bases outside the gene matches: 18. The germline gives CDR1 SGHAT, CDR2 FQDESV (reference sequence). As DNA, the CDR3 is TGTGCCACCGATACCGGGACAGGAATCGCGAAATATGGCTACACCTTC. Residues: CATDTGTGIAKYGYTF. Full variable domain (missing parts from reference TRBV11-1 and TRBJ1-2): EAEVAQSPRYKITEKSQAVAFWCDPISGHATLYWYRQILGQGPELLVQFQDESVVDDSQLPKDRFSAERLKGVDSTLKIQPAELGDSAMYLCATDTGTGIAKYGYTFGSGTRLTVV.

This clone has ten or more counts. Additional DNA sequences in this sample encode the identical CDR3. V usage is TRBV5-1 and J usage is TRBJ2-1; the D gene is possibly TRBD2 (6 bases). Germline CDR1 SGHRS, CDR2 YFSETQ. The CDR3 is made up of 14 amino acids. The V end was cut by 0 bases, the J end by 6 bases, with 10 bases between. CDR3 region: CASSLVLGGNEQFF. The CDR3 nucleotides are TGCGCCAGCAGCTTGGTGTTGGGGGGCAATGAGCAGTTCTTC.

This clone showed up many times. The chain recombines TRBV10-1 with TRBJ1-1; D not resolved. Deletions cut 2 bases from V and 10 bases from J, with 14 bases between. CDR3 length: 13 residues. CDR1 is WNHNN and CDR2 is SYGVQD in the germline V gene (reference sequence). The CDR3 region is CASSEQETSGAFF. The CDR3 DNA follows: TGCGCCAGCAGTGAGCAGGAGACGTCTGGAGCTTTCTTT.

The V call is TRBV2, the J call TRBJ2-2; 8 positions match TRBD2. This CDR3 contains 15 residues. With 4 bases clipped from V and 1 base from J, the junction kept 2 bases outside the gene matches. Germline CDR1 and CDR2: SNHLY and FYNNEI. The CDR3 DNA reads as TGTGCCAGCAGTGGTCTAGCGGGGAACACCGGGGAGCTGTTTTTT. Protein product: CASSGLAGNTGELFF. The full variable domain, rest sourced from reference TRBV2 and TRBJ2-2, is EPEVTQTPSHQVTQMGQEVILRCVPISNHLYFYWYRQILGQKVEFLVSFYNNEISEKSEIFDDQFSVERPDGSNFTLKIRSTKLEDSAMYFCASSGLAGNTGELFFGEGSRLTVL.

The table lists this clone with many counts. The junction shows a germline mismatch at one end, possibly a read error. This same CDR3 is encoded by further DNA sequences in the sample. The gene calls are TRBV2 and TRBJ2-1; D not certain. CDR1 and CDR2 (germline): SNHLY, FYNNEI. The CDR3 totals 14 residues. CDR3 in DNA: TGTGCTAGCAGTGACCAGAGCTCCTACAATGAGCAGTTCTTC. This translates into CASSDQSSYNEQFF. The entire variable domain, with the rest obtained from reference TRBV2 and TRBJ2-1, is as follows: EPEVTQTPSHQVTQMGQEVILRCVPISNHLYFYWYRQILGQKVEFLVSFYNNEISEKSEIFDDQFSVERPDGSNFTLKIRSTKLEDSAMYFCASSDQSSYNEQFFGPGTRLTVL.

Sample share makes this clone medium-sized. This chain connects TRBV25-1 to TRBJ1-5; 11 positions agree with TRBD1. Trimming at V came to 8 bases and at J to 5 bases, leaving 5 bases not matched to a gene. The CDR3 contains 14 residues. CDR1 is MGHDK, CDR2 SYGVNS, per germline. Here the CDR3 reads CASGGQGADQPQHF. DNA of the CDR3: TGTGCCAGCGGAGGACAGGGGGCCGATCAGCCCCAGCATTTT.

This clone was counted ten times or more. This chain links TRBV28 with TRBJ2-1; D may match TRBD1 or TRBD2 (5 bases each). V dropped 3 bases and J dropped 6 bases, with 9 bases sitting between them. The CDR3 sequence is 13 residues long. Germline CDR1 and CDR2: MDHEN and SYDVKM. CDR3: CASSLGGGNEQFF. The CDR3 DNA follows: TGTGCCAGCAGTTTGGGTGGGGGCAATGAGCAGTTCTTC.

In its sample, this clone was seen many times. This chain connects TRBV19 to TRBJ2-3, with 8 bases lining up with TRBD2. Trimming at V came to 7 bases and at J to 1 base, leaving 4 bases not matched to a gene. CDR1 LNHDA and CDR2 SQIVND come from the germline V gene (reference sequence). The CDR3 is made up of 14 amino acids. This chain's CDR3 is CASKVTSGTDTQYF. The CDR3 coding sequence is TGTGCCAGTAAAGTGACTAGCGGCACAGATACGCAGTATTTT.

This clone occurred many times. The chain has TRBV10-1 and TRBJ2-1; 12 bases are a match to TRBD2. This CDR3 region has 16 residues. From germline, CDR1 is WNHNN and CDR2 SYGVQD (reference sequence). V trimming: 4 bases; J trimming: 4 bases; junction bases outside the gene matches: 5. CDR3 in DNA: TGCGCCAGCAGTGGCTTTCTAGCGGGAGGGTACAATGAGCAGTTCTTC. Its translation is CASSGFLAGGYNEQFF.

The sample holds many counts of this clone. In DNA, the CDR3 is TGCAGTGCTAGAAAAAAGACTAGCGGGAGATTTCTTGAGACCCAGTACTTC. This sequence encodes CSARKKTSGRFLETQYF. The chain couples TRBV20-1 to TRBJ2-5; 12 bases fit TRBD2. The CDR3 consists of 17 residues. V trimming: 2 bases; J trimming: 5 bases; junction bases outside the gene matches: 12. Germline V gene data show CDR1 as DFQATT and CDR2 as SNEGSKA (reference sequence).

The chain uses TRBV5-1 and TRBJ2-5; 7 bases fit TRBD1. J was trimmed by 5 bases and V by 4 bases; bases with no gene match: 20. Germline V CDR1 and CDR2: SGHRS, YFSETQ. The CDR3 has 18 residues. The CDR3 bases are TGCGCCAGCAGCCCAATCCCAACCCAAGACAGGGTTGTGGAGACCCAGTACTTC. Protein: CASSPIPTQDRVVETQYF. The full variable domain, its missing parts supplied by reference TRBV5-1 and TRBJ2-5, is KAGVTQTPRYLIKTRGQQVTLSCSPISGHRSVSWYQQTPGQGLQFLFEYFSETQRNKGNFPGRFSGRQFSNSRSEMNVSTLELGDSALYLCASSPIPTQDRVVETQYFGPGTRLLVL.

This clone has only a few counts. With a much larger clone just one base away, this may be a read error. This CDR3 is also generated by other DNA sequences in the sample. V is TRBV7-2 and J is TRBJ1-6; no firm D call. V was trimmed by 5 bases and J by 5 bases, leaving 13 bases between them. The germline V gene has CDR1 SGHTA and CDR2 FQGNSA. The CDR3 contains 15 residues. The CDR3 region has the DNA TGTGCCAGCAGCCCTACGGGTATGAATAATTCACCCCTCCACTTT. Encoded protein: CASSPTGMNNSPLHF.

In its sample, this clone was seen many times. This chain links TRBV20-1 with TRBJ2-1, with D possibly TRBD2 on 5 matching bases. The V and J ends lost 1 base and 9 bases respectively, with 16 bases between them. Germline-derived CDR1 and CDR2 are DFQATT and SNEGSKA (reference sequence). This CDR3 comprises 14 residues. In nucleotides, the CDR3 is TGCAGTGCTAGAGCTGGTGTAGGAGGTGGTGAGCAGTTCTTC. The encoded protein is CSARAGVGGGEQFF.

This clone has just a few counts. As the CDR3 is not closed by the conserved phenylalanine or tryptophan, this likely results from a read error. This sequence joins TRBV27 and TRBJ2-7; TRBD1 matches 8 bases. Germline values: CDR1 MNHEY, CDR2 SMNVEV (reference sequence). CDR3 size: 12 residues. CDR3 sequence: CAGSTGGYEQYL. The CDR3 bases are TGTGCCGGCAGTACAGGGGGCTACGAGCAGTACCTC.

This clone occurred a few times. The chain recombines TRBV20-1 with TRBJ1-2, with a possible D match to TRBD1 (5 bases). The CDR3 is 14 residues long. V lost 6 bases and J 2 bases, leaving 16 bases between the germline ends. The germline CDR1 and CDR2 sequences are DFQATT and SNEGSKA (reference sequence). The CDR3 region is CSAERGGPNYGYTF. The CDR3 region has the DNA TGCAGTGCCGAGAGGGGCGGACCCAACTATGGCTACACCTTC.

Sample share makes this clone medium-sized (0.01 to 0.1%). The CDR3 DNA is TGTGCCAGCGGCCCCTTGGACGGCTACGAGCAGTACTTC. As protein: CASGPLDGYEQYF. The J gene is TRBJ2-7, the V gene TRBV12-3 or TRBV12-4; D gene ambiguous. V lost 8 bases, J lost 3 bases, and 14 bases lay in between. The CDR3 covers 13 residues.

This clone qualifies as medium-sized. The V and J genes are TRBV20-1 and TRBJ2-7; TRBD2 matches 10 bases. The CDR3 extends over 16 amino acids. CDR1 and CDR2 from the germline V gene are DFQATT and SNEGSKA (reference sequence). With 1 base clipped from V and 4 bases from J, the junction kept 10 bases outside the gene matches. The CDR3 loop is CSARGLAGVVAYEQYF. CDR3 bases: TGCAGTGCTAGAGGGCTAGCGGGAGTGGTAGCGTACGAGCAGTACTTC.

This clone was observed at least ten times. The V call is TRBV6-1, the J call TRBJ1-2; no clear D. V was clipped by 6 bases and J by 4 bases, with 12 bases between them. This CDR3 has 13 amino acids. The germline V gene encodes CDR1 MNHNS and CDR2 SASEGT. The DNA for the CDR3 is TGTGCCAGCAGCGAGCTTTTTAGCTATGGCTACACCTTC. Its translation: CASSELFSYGYTF.

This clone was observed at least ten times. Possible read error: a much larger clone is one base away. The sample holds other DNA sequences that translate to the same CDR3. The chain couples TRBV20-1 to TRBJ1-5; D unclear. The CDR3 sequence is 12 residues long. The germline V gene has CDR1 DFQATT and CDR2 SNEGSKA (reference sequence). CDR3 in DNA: TGCAGTGCTAGCAGGACTAATCAGCCCCAGCATTTC. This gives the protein CSASRTNQPQHF.

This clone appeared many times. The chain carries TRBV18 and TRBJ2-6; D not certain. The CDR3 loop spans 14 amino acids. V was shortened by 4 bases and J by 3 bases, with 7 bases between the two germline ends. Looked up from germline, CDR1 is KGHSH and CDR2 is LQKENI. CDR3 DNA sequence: TGTGCCAGCTCACGGGCACTTGGGGCCAACGTCCTGACTTTC. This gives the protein CASSRALGANVLTF.

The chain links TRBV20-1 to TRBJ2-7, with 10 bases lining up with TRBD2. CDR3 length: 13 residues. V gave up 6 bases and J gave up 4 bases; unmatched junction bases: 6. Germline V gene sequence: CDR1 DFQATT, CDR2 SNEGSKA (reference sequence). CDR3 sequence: CSAALAGEYEQYF. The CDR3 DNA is TGCAGTGCGGCGCTAGCGGGAGAATACGAGCAGTACTTC.

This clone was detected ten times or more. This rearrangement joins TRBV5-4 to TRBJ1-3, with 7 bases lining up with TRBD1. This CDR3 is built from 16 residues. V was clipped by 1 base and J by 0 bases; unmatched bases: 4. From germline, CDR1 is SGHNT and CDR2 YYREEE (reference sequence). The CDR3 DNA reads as TGTGCCAGCAGCTTGAACGCAGGGGGCTCTGGAAACACCATATATTTT. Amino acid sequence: CASSLNAGGSGNTIYF.

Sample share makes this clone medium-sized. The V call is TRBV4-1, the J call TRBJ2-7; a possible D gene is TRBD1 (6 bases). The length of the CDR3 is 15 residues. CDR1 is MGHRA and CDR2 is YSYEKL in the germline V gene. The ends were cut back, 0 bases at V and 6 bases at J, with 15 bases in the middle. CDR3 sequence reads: CASSQDQGQEGEQYF. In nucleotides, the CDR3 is TGCGCCAGCAGCCAAGATCAGGGGCAGGAAGGCGAGCAGTACTTC.

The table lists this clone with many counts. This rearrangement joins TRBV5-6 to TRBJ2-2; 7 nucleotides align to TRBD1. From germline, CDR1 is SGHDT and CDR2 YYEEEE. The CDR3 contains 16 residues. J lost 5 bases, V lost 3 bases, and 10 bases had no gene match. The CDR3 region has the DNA TGTGCCAGCAGCTCCATACAGGGGATTCGTACCGGGGAGCTGTTTTTT. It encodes CASSSIQGIRTGELFF.

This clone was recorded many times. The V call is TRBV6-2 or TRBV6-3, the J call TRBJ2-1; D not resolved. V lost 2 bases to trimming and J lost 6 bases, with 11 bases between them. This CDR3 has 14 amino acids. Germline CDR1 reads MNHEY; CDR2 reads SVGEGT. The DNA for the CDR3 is TGTGCCAGCAGTTACGAGTATAGAGGCAATGAGCAGTTCTTC. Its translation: CASSYEYRGNEQFF.

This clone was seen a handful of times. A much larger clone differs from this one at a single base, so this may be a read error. The CDR3 is CSVARTVDASVGGYTF. DNA for the CDR3: TGCAGCGTTGCGAGGACAGTGGACGCGAGTGTCGGTGGCTACACCTTC. The chain links TRBV29-1 to TRBJ1-2; a weak D match, TRBD1 (6 bases). CDR1 is SQVTM, CDR2 ANQGSEA, per germline. CDR3 size: 16 residues. The ends were cut back, 4 bases at V and 7 bases at J, with 25 bases in the middle. Full variable domain (outside the CDR3, taken from reference TRBV29-1 and TRBJ1-2): SAVISQKPSRDICQRGTSLTIQCQVDSQVTMMFWYRQQPGQSLTLIATANQGSEATYESGFVIDKFPISRPNLTFSTLTVSNMSPEDSSIYLCSVARTVDASVGGYTFGSGTRLTVV.

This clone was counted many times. This CDR3 reads CASSLRGRGAATNEKLFF. The DNA of the CDR3 is TGTGCCAGCAGTTTAAGGGGCCGGGGGGCGGCAACTAATGAAAAACTGTTTTTT. The V and J genes are TRBV28 and TRBJ1-4; D perhaps matches TRBD1 (6 bases). Trimming shortened V by 2 bases and J by 0 bases, and 16 bases separated the two germline ends. The CDR3 has 18 amino acids. The germline V gene encodes CDR1 MDHEN and CDR2 SYDVKM.

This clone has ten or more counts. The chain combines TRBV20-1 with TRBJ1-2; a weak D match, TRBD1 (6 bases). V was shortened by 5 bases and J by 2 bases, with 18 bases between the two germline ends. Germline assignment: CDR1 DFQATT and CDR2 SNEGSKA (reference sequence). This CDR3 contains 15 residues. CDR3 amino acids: CSAPARPGANYGYTF. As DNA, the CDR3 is TGCAGTGCTCCCGCAAGGCCAGGGGCAAACTATGGCTACACCTTC.